Listed below are T cell receptor beta chains from one sample, sequenced in a study of persistence of HIV-infected CD4 T cells. Their recognized antigens are unknown. The assay was immunoSEQ multiplex PCR, and TCRdb's table has in-frame clones only and misses some. The sample includes about 40,000 clones, approximately 80% of them seen just once. Specimen: CD4+ T cells sorted from PBMCs after approximately 18-hour stimulation, collected from a patient who received antiretroviral therapy. Receptor source: an adult man with HIV who was CMV-seropositive. Both conserved end residues are part of each CDR3. A D gene is named only where the DNA matches it firmly. Clone size is given for some rows only: seen once, a few or many times, or a class if the clone is expanded.

V gene	clone size	J gene	D gene	CDR3 DNA	CDR3 protein
TRBV7-6	.	TRBJ2-1	TRBD1	TGTGCCAGCAGCTTATCACCGGGACAGGGGCCCGTAGATGAGCAGTTCTTC	CASSLSPGQGPVDEQFF
TRBV29-1	once	TRBJ2-3	.	TGCAGCGTTGAAGAATGGGCGTCCGGCACAGATACGCAGTATTTT	CSVEEWASGTDTQYF
TRBV7-8	.	TRBJ1-2	.	TGTGCCAGCAGCTTATCGACAGAGTTCTATGGCTACACCTTC	CASSLSTEFYGYTF
TRBV10-3	.	TRBJ2-1	TRBD2	TGTGCCATCAGTCGGTCGGCGGGGGGGCCTCGGGGCTCCTACAATGAGCAGTTCTTC	CAISRSAGGPRGSYNEQFF
TRBV19	.	TRBJ1-5	TRBD1	TGTGCCAGTAGCTCGGCCTTACAGGGGGCTAGCAATCAGCCCCAGCATTTT	CASSSALQGASNQPQHF
TRBV7-9	once	TRBJ2-5	TRBD2	TGTGCCAGCAGCTTAGAAGCGGGAGCAGGTACCCAGTACTTC	CASSLEAGAGTQYF
TRBV15	.	TRBJ1-2	.	TGTGCCACCAGCAAGACCCCCGCAGGCTATGGCTACACCTTC	CATSKTPAGYGYTF
TRBV10-3	.	TRBJ2-2	.	TGTGCCATCAGTGTTTGGCGGTCCTTGAACACCGGGGAGCTGTTTTTT	CAISVWRSLNTGELFF
TRBV6-5	.	TRBJ1-2	.	TGTGCCAGCGGACGGGAGGGTGGCTACACCTTC	CASGREGGYTF
TRBV7-2	.	TRBJ2-2	.	TGTGCCAGCAGCTTAGTCATGGCGAACACCGGGGAGCTGTTTTTT	CASSLVMANTGELFF
TRBV7-8	.	TRBJ2-2	TRBD1	TGTGCCAGCCGTGACCTTACAGGGGGCGCGAACACCGGGGAGCTGTTTTTT	CASRDLTGGANTGELFF
TRBV11-2	.	TRBJ2-5	TRBD1	TGTGCCAGCAGCCGTGACAGGGCTGAGACCCAGTACTTC	CASSRDRAETQYF
TRBV5-1	.	TRBJ1-6	TRBD1	TGCGCCAGCAGGTGGACAGGGGGCGCGTCACCCCTCCACTTT	CASRWTGGASPLHF
TRBV7-9	.	TRBJ1-1	.	TGTGCCAGCAGACCCATAAGGCACACTGAAGCTTTCTTT	CASRPIRHTEAFF
TRBV28	.	TRBJ1-2	.	TGTGCCAGCAGTTTAGGGAATCGAGGCTACACCTTC	CASSLGNRGYTF
TRBV4-1	.	TRBJ1-1	.	TGCGCCAGCAGCCAAGAGGGAGGACGGACCACTGAAGCTTTCTTT	CASSQEGGRTTEAFF
TRBV3-1/TRBV3-2	.	TRBJ1-1	.	TGTGCCAGCAGCCAAGATGGAGGGGCCCGGGGCACTGAAGCTTTCTTT	CASSQDGGARGTEAFF
TRBV7-8	few	TRBJ1-5	.	TGTGCCAGCAGCTTAGTCGGAGCGGGATCAGGCAATCAGCCCCAGCATTTT	CASSLVGAGSGNQPQHF
TRBV2	.	TRBJ1-6	TRBD1	TGTGCCAGCAGTGAAAACAGGGGGCGCGGTTATAATTCACCCCTCCACTTT	CASSENRGRGYNSPLHF
TRBV5-5	.	TRBJ1-4	.	TGTGCCAGCAGCCCCGGACCGAATGAAAAACTGTTTTTT	CASSPGPNEKLFF
TRBV6-5	.	TRBJ2-1	.	TGTGCCAGCATCGAAACCGGCAGCTACAATGAGCAGTTCTTC	CASIETGSYNEQFF
TRBV2	.	TRBJ2-1	TRBD1	TGTGCCAGCAGTTGGGACAGGTTACCCGACAATGAGCAGTTCTTC	CASSWDRLPDNEQFF
TRBV19	.	TRBJ2-5	TRBD2	TGTGCCAGTGGTAGGGGGACTAGCGGGGCTCGGGAGACCCAGTACTTC	CASGRGTSGARETQYF
TRBV12-3/TRBV12-4	.	TRBJ2-1	.	TGTGCCAGCAGTTTAGATTGGAGTAATGAGCAGTTCTTC	CASSLDWSNEQFF
TRBV10-2	.	TRBJ1-2	TRBD1	TGCGCCAGCAGACCGGGACAGGGTCAAAGCTATGGCTACACCTTC	CASRPGQGQSYGYTF
TRBV18	.	TRBJ1-4	TRBD1	TGTGCCAGCTCACCATACACAGGGGGGGAAAAACTGTTTTTT	CASSPYTGGEKLFF
TRBV18	few	TRBJ2-7	.	TGTGCCAGCTCACCGGTTCGGGGGTACGAGCAGTACTTC	CASSPVRGYEQYF
TRBV7-2	.	TRBJ2-7	.	TGTGCCAGCAGCCAGACAAGCCGAAGAGTCTCCTACGAGCAGTACTTC	CASSQTSRRVSYEQYF
TRBV5-1	once	TRBJ1-1	.	TGCGCCAGCAGCCAATTGGGACTCTCTGGGGGAGCTTTCTTT	CASSQLGLSGGAFF
TRBV6-5	.	TRBJ1-5	.	TGTGCCAGCAGTACCAGGGGTGGCAATCAGCCCCAGCATTTT	CASSTRGGNQPQHF
TRBV4-1	.	TRBJ2-5	.	TGCGCCAGCAGCCAAGGGGCAGAAAGAGAGACCCAGTACTTC	CASSQGAERETQYF
TRBV19	large	TRBJ1-1	.	TGTGCCAGTAGTATCGGTGAGGGGTCTGAAGCTTTCTTT	CASSIGEGSEAFF
TRBV5-4	.	TRBJ2-4	.	TGTGCCAGCAGCTTGGGACGTAAAAACATTCAGTACTTC	CASSLGRKNIQYF
TRBV30	.	TRBJ2-3	TRBD1	TGTGCCTGGAACAGGGGGTCCACAGATACGCAGTATTTT	CAWNRGSTDTQYF
TRBV4-1	few	TRBJ2-5	TRBD1	TGCGCCAGCAGCCCCCCCAGGGGGTCCGGTGAGACCCAGTACTTC	CASSPPRGSGETQYF
TRBV14	.	TRBJ1-5	.	TGTGCCAGCAGCCTCTCGAGGACAGTTAACAATCAGCCCCAGCATTTT	CASSLSRTVNNQPQHF